This T cell receptor beta chain is drawn from a study of shared clonotypes between healthy human individuals. Study context: Used for every donor were three CD4 naive, three CD4 memory, two CD8 naive and one CD8 memory plate.

The data were produced by immunoSEQ multiplex PCR, yet TCRdb's version contains in-frame clones alone and is incomplete. Here the sample spans under 850,000 clones, roughly 72% being singletons. The V gene end was trimmed by 3 bases and the J gene end by 8 bases; junction bases not matched to a gene: 8. The CDR3 length is 15 residues. The germline V gene encodes CDR1 SGHRS and CDR2 YFSETQ. This clone showed up just once. The chain combines TRBV5-1 with TRBJ2-1; TRBD2 matches 10 bases. Sequencing was carried out using memory CD4+ T cells sorted from blood. Subset: CD45RA-negative fraction. This TCR came from a woman aged 25 to 39 in good health. The CDR3 protein is CASSWSPGLAYEQFF. CDR3 nucleotides: TGCGCCAGCAGCTGGTCCCCGGGACTAGCGTATGAGCAGTTCTTC.